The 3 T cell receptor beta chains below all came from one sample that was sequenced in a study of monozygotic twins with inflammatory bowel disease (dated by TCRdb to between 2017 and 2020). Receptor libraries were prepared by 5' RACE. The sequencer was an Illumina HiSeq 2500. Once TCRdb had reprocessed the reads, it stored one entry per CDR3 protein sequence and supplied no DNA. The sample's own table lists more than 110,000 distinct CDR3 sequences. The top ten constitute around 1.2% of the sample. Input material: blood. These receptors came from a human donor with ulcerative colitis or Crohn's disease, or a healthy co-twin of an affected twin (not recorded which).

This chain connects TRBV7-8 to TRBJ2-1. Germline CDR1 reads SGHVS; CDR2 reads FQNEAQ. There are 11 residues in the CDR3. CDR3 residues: CASSLGDEQFF.

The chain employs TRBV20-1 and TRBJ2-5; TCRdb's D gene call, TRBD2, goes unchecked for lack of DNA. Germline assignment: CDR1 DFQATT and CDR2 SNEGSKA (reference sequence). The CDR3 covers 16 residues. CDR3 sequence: CSATVWGLAGDETQYF.

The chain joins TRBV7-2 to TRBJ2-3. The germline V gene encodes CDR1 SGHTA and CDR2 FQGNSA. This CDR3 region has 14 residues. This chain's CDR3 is CASSLLHSTDTQYF.